This T cell receptor beta chain was recorded in a study of low-dose radiotherapy and immunotherapy resistance in tumors. Study summary: The study gave Cohort 2 1 Gy per fraction every two weeks, totaling 13 Gy over 26 weeks. Patients were given intravenous nivolumab 240 mg every two weeks plus ipilimumab 1 mg/kg every six weeks.

Time point here: after trial treatment. Sample treatment: LDRT plus nivolumab, ipilimumab, low-dose cyclophosphamide and aspirin (RACIN trial). The therapy administered to donors comprised nivolumab, ipilimumab, aspirin, low-dose cyclophosphamide and low-dose radiotherapy. All eligible patients presented with advanced solid tumors that contained no tumor-infiltrating lymphocytes. Both TCRalpha and TCRbeta chains were reverse transcribed with V-gene-specific primers. With a constant-region primer and a V-primer adapter, TCRs were subjected to around 18 PCR cycles of amplification. Each CDR3 protein is one row after TCRdb ran MiXCR on the reads. The data contain approximately 46,000 distinct CDR3 sequences, around a quarter of them singletons. V trimming: 5 bases; J trimming: 1 base; junction bases outside the gene matches: 7. The germline V gene has CDR1 DFQATT and CDR2 SNEGSKA (reference sequence). The CDR3 covers 15 residues.

This clonotype was picked up many times. This TCR came from a male donor with prostate cancer. This material consisted of PBMCs, taken after low-dose radiotherapy plus immunotherapy. This chain joins TRBV20-1 and TRBJ2-3, with 9 bases matching TRBD2. The CDR3 loop reads CSASSRTSGTDTQYF. The CDR3 DNA sequence: TGCAGTGCTTCTTCCAGGACTAGCGGCACAGATACGCAGTATTTT.